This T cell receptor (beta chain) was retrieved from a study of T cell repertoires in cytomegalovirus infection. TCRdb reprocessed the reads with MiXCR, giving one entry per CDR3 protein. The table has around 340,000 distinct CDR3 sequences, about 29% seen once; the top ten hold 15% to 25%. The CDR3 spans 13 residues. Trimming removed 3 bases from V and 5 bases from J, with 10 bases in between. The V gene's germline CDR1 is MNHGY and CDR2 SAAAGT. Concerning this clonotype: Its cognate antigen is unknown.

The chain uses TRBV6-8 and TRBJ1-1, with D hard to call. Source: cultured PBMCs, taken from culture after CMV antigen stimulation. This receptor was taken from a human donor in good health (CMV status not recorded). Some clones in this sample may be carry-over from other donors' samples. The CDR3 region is CASSYGVRTEAFF. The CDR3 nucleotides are TGTGCCAGCAGTTATGGAGTCCGAACTGAAGCTTTCTTT.